A single sample is the source of the 2 T cell receptor beta chains below, sequenced in a study of cytomegalovirus exposure and HLA in healthy donors. The PCR employed 60 Vbeta primers together with 13 Jbeta primers. TCRdb's table, derived via immunoSEQ multiplex PCR, lists solely in-frame clones and lacks some. The sample yields some 150,000 clones, about 70% seen once. Material: PBMCs. The source of these receptors is a woman aged 40 to 50 in good health and CMV-seronegative.

This clone was picked up one time. The chain combines TRBV28 with TRBJ2-7, with 7 bases fitting TRBD2. Germline values: CDR1 MDHEN, CDR2 SYDVKM. J gave up 1 base and V 4 bases, and 13 bases lay outside the gene matches. The CDR3 runs to 17 residues. The CDR3 DNA follows: TGTGCCAGCAGTTCCCGTTCCGGGGGGTATCGGTCCTACGAGCAGTACTTC. This codes for CASSSRSGGYRSYEQYF.

CDR3 in DNA: TGTGCCAGTAGTATAGCAGCGGGGGGGTACAATGAGCAGTTCTTC. Translated: CASSIAAGGYNEQFF. The chain recombines TRBV19 with TRBJ2-1, with 10 bases aligning to TRBD2. V lost 1 base, J lost 4 bases, and 1 base stayed unmatched. This CDR3 is 15 amino acids long. Looked up from germline, CDR1 is LNHDA and CDR2 is SQIVND (reference sequence).